This T cell receptor beta chain was sequenced during a study of beta chain features in type 1 diabetes. Study-level information: Healthy donors resembled patients in age, gender and cell yields. The number of sorted cells examined across all samples was approximately 110,000,000. Study-wide points: All four CD4+ subsets of Type 1 diabetes patients contained TCRB CDR3s that were moderately but significantly shorter. cDNA-based reads could over-represent cells with high TCR expression.

The isolated RNA, all of it, was reverse transcribed, so expressed TCRB transcripts were what got sequenced. Assay used: immunoSEQ multiplex PCR; TCRdb lists only in-frame clones, some missing. The sample lists 50,000 or so clones; 42% were seen once. This clone occurred once. Its antigen remains unidentified. Germline CDR1 reads KGHSY; CDR2 reads FQNENV. CDR3 length equals 14 residues. The V end was cut by 4 bases, the J end by 4 bases, with 10 bases between. The origin of this receptor is a man under 40 with type 1 diabetes. This rearrangement joins TRBV16 to TRBJ2-2; D call uncertain. The specimen sequenced was Tregs from blood. Written as DNA, the CDR3 is TGTGCCAGCAGCCTCCCCACGAGCACCGGGGAGCTGTTTTTT. This sequence encodes CASSLPTSTGELFF.